This entry lists 3 T cell receptor beta chains sequenced from one sample in a study of cytomegalovirus exposure and HLA in healthy donors. PCR involved 60 Vbeta and 13 Jbeta primers. The method was immunoSEQ multiplex PCR; TCRdb's version includes in-frame clones alone and lacks a portion of them. Among nearly 100,000 clones listed, around 69% were seen once. Sequenced input: PBMCs. The receptors were gathered from a woman aged 60 to 75 in good health and CMV-seropositive.

A word on this clone: Other nucleotide sequences in the sample specify the same CDR3. The gene calls are TRBV11-2 and TRBJ2-7; 8 nucleotides line up with TRBD2. This CDR3 has 14 residues. CDR1 and CDR2 from the germline V gene are SGHAT and FQNNGV. Trimming cost V 2 bases and J 6 bases; bases outside gene matches: 6. The CDR3 sequence: CASSLNPGGPEQYF. Here the CDR3 DNA reads TGTGCCAGCAGCTTAAATCCGGGAGGGCCCGAGCAGTACTTC.

This chain uses TRBV10-3 with TRBJ1-1; TRBD1 aligns across 8 bases. CDR1 ENHRY and CDR2 SYGVKD come from the germline V gene. V dropped 3 bases and J dropped 4; count of bases not matched to a gene: 4. The CDR3 sequence is 14 residues long. CDR3 residues: CAISDQGASTEAFF. As DNA, the CDR3 is TGTGCCATCAGTGACCAGGGGGCGAGCACTGAAGCTTTCTTT.

The chain is built from TRBV18 and TRBJ1-2; TRBD1 is a possible D gene (6 bases). The germline V gene encodes CDR1 KGHSH and CDR2 LQKENI. V lost 0 bases and J lost 4, with 12 bases in between. This CDR3 region has 15 residues. The CDR3 sequence is CASSPPGTLFYGYTF. The CDR3 nucleotides read TGTGCCAGCTCACCACCCGGGACACTTTTCTATGGCTACACCTTC.